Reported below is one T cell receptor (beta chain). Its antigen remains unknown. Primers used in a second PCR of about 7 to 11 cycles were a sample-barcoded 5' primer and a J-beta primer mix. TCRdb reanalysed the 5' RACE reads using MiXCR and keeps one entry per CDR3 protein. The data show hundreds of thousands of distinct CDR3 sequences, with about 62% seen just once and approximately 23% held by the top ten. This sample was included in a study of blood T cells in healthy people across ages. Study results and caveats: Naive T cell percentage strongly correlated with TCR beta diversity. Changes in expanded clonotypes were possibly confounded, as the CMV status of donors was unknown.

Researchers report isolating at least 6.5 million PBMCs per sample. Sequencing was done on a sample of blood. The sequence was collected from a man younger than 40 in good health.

The CDR3 DNA follows: TGTGCCAGCAGCCCAGAGGGCAGGGTCAATTCACCCCTCCACTTT. Protein product: CASSPEGRVNSPLHF. The rearrangement uses TRBV9 and TRBJ1-6; D might be TRBD1 (5 bases). This CDR3 region has 15 residues. V lost 4 bases to trimming and J lost 7 bases, with 15 bases between them. Germline V gene data show CDR1 as SGDLS and CDR2 as YYNGEE.